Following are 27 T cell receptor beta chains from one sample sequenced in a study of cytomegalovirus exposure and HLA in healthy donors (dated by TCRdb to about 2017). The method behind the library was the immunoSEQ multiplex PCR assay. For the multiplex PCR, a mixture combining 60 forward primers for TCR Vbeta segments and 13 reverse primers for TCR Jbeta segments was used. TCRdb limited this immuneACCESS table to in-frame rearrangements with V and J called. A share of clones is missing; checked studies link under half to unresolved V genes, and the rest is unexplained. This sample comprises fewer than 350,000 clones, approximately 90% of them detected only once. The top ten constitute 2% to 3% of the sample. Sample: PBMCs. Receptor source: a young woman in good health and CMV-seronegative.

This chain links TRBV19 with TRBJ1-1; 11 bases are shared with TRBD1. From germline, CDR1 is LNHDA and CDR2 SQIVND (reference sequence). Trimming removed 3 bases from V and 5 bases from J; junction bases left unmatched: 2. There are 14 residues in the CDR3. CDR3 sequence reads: CASSIGDRGTEAFF. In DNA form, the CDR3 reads TGTGCCAGTAGTATCGGGGACAGGGGGACTGAAGCTTTCTTT.

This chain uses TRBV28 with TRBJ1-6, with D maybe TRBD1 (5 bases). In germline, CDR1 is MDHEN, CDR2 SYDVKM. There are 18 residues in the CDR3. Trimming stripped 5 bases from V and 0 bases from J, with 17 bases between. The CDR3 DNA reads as TGTGCCAGCAGTCAACCCCCAGGACACAGCTCCTATAATTCACCCCTCCACTTT. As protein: CASSQPPGHSSYNSPLHF. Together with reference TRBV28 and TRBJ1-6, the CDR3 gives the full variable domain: DVKVTQSSRYLVKRTGEKVFLECVQDMDHENMFWYRQDPGLGLRLIYFSYDVKMKEKGDIPEGYSVSREKKERFSLILESASTNQTSMYLCASSQPPGHSSYNSPLHFGNGTRLTVT.

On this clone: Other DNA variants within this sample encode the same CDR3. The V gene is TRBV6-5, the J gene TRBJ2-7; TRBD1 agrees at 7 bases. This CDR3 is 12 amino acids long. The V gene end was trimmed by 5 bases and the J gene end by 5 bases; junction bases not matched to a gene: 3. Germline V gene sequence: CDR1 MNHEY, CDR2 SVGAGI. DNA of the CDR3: TGTGCCAGCAGTCGTGACAGGGACGAGCAGTACTTC. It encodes CASSRDRDEQYF.

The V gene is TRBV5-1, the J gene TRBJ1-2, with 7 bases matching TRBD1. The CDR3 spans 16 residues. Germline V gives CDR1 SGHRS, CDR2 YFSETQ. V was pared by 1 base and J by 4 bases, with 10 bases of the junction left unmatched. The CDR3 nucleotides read TGCGCCAGCAGCTTGACAGGGGAAGCCCCCCTCTATGGCTACACCTTC. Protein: CASSLTGEAPLYGYTF.

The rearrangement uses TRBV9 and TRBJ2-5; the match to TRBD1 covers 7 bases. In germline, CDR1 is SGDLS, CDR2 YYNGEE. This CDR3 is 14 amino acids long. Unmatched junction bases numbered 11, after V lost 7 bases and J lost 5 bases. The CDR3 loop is CASGDRGRLETQYF. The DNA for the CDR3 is TGTGCCAGCGGAGATAGGGGGCGGTTGGAGACCCAGTACTTC. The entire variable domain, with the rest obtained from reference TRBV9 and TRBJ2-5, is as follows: DSGVTQTPKHLITATGQRVTLRCSPRSGDLSVYWYQQSLDQGLQFLIQYYNGEERAKGNILERFSAQQFPDLHSELNLSSLELGDSALYFCASGDRGRLETQYFGPGTRLLVL.

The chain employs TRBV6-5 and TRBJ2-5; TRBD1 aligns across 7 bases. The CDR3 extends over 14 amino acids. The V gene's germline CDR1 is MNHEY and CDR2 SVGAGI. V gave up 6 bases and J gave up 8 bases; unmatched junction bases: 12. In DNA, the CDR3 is TGTGCCAGCAGCTGGGACAGCTCCCGGGGAACCCAGTACTTC. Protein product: CASSWDSSRGTQYF.

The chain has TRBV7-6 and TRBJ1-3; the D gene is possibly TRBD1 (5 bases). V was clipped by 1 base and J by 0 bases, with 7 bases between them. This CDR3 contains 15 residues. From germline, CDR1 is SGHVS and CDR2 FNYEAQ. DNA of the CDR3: TGTGCCAGCAGCTTAGAGCAGGGCTCTGGAAACACCATATATTTT. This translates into CASSLEQGSGNTIYF.

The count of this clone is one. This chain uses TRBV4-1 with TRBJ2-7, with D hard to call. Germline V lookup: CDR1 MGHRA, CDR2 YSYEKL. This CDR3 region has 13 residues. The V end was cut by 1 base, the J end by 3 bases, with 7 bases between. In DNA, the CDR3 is TGCGCCAGCAGCCAAGGTCAGCGCTACGAGCAGTACTTC. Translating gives CASSQGQRYEQYF.

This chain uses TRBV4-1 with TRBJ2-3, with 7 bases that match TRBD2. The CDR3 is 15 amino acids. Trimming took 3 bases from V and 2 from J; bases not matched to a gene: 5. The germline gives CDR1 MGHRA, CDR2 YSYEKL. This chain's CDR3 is CASSQQAGNTDTQYF. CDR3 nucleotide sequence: TGCGCCAGCAGCCAGCAAGCGGGGAACACAGATACGCAGTATTTT.

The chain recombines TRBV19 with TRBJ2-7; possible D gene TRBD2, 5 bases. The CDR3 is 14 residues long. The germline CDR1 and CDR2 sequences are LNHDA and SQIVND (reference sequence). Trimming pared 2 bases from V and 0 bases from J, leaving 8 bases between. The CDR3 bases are TGTGCCAGTAGTATATATGGGAGCTCCTACGAGCAGTACTTC. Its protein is CASSIYGSSYEQYF.

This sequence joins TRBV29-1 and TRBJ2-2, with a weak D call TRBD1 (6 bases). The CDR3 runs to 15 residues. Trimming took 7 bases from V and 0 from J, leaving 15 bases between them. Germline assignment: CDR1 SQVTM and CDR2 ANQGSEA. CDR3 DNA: TGCAGCGCCGGACAGACCGATACGAACACCGGGGAGCTGTTTTTT. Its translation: CSAGQTDTNTGELFF.

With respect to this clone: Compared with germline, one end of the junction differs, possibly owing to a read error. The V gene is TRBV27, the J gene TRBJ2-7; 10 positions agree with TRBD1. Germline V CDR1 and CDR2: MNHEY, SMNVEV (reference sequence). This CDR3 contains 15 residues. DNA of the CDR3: TGTGCCAGCAGTCTATCCGGGACAGGGGTACACGAGCAGTACTTC. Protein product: CASSLSGTGVHEQYF.

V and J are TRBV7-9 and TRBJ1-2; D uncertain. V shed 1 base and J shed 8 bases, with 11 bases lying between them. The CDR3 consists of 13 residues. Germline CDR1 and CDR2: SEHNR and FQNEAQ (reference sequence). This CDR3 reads CASSLDTTGGYTF. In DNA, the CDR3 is TGTGCCAGCAGCTTAGACACTACCGGGGGCTACACCTTC.

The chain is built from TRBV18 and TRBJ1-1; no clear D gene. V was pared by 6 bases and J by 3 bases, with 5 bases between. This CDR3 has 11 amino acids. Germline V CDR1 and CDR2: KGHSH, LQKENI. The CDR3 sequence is CASSADTEAFF. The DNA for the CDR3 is TGTGCCAGCTCCGCGGACACTGAAGCTTTCTTT.

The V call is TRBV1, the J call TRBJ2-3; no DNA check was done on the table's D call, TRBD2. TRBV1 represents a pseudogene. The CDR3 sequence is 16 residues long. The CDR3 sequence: CTSSHSGLASTDTQYF. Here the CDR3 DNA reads TGCACCAGCAGCCACTCTGGACTAGCTAGCACAGATACGCAGTATTTT.

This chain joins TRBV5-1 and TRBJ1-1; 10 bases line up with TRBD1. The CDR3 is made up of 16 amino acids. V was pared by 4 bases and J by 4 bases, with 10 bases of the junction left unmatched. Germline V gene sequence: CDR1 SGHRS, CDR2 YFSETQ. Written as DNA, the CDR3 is TGCGCCAGCAGCGGACCCGGGACAGGGGATTCCACTGAAGCTTTCTTT. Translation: CASSGPGTGDSTEAFF.

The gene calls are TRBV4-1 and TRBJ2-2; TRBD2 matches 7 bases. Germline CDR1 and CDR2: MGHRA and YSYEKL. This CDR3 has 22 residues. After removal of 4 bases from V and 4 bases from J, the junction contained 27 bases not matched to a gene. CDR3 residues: CASSRKGAGPSGTHLSTGELFF. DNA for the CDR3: TGCGCCAGCAGCCGTAAGGGAGCGGGACCCTCGGGAACCCACTTAAGCACCGGGGAGCTGTTTTTT.

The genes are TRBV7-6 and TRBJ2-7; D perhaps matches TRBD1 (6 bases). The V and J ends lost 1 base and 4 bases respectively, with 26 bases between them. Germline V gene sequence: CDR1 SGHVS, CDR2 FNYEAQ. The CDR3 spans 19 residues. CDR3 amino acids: CASSLVAPIGGTFGYEQYF. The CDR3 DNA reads TGTGCCAGCAGCTTAGTAGCACCCATTGGTGGGACATTTGGGTACGAGCAGTACTTC.

The CDR3 DNA reads TGCGCCAGCAGCTTGGGTAACGGGGAGCTGTTTTTT. Protein sequence: CASSLGNGELFF. The rearrangement uses TRBV5-1 and TRBJ2-2, with D hard to call. Trimming left V 0 bases short and J 7 bases short, with 4 bases between. Germline CDR1 SGHRS, CDR2 YFSETQ. The CDR3 spans 12 residues. Supplemented by reference TRBV5-1 and TRBJ2-2, the full variable domain reads KAGVTQTPRYLIKTRGQQVTLSCSPISGHRSVSWYQQTPGQGLQFLFEYFSETQRNKGNFPGRFSGRQFSNSRSEMNVSTLELGDSALYLCASSLGNGELFFGEGSRLTVL.

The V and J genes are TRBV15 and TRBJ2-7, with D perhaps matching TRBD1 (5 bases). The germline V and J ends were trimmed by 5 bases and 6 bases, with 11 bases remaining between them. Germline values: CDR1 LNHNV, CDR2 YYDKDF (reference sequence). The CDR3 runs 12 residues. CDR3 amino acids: CATSFVGVEQYF. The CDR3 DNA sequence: TGTGCCACCAGCTTCGTAGGGGTCGAGCAGTACTTC.

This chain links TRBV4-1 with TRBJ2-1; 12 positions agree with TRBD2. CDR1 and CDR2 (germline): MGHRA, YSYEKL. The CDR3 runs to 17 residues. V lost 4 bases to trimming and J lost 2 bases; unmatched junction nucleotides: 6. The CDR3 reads CASSRDLAGGAYNEQFF. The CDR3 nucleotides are TGCGCCAGCAGCCGAGATCTAGCGGGGGGGGCCTACAATGAGCAGTTCTTC.

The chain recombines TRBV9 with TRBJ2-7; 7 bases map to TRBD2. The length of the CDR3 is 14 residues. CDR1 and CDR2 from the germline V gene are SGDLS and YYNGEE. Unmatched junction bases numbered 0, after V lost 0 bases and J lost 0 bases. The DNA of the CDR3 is TGTGCCAGCAGCGTAGGACTAGCCTCCTACGAGCAGTACTTC. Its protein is CASSVGLASYEQYF.

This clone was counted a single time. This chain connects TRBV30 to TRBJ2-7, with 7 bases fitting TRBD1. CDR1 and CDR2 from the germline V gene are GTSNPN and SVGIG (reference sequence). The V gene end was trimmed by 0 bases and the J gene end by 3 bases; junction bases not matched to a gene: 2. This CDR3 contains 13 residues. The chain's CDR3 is CAWSVDRDYEQYF. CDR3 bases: TGTGCCTGGAGTGTAGACAGGGACTACGAGCAGTACTTC.

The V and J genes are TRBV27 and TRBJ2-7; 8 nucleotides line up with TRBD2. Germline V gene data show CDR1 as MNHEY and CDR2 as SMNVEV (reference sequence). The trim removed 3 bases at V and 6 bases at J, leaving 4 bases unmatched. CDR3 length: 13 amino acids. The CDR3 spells CASSLVGGGEQYF. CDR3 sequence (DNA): TGTGCCAGCAGTTTGGTCGGGGGGGGCGAGCAGTACTTC.

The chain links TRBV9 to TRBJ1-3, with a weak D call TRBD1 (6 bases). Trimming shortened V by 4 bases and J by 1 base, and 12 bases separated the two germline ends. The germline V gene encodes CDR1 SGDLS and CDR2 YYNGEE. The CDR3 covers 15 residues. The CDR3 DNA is TGTGCCAGCAGCATTGAGGGGGGGTCTGGAAACACCATATATTTT. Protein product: CASSIEGGSGNTIYF.

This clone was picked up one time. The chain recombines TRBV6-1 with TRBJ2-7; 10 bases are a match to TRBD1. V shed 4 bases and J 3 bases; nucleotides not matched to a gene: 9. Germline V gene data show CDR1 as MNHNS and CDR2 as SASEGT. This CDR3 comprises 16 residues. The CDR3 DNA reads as TGTGCCAGCAGTGGGCTGGGGGACAGGGGATTCTACGAGCAGTACTTC. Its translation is CASSGLGDRGFYEQYF.

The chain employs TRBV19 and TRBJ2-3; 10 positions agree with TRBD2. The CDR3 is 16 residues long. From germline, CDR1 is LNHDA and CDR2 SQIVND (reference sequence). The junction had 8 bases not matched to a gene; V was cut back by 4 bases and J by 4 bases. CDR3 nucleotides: TGTGCCAGTAGTAATAGGAATAGCGGGGGGCCAGATACGCAGTATTTT. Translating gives CASSNRNSGGPDTQYF.